This T cell receptor (beta chain) is drawn from a study of blood T cell repertoires in COVID-19. Study-wide background: Acute and convalescent COVID-19 specimens originated in the United States, Italy and Spain. Nucleic acid was either cDNA or gDNA, and it came from T cells, B-cell-depleted T cells, or PBMCs.

In the original analysis: Nucleated cell counts were estimated from reference gene primer amplification. Some clones are missing from TCRdb's copy, which holds only in-frame ones; the method was immunoSEQ multiplex PCR. The V and J calls and the clone size are those of that table, but D and trimming were determined from the DNA. The table has approximately 390,000 clones, about 87% seen once. Seattle enrolled patients during active infection and tracked them longitudinally. CDR3 length: 14 amino acids. In germline, CDR1 is SGHNT, CDR2 YENEEA. The ends lost 4 bases at V and 6 bases at J; junction bases unmatched: 5.

The chain couples TRBV11-3 to TRBJ2-3; 9 bases are shared with TRBD1. This sequence was found in a woman aged 55-70 years with COVID-19, enrolled during active disease. Sequencing was done on a sample of peripheral blood. The CDR3 DNA sequence: TGTGCCAGCAGCTCATACGACAGGGGGGATACGCAGTATTTT. This gives the protein CASSSYDRGDTQYF.